This T cell receptor beta chain stems from a study of response to subunit inactivated influenza vaccine. TCRdb analysed the RT-PCR reads with MiXCR anew, one entry per CDR3 protein. This table has approximately 500,000 distinct CDR3 sequences, roughly 25% appearing once. V gave up 6 bases and J gave up 7 bases, with 19 bases separating them. The CDR3 runs to 15 residues. Another study also made use of these data, one on T cells expressing NK-cell markers. This second report adds: Synthesis of TCR beta cDNA relied on 5'RACE template switching carrying UMIs.

This clonotype was sampled from a man in his fifties who received an inactivated influenza vaccine. This chain joins TRBV12-3 or TRBV12-4 and TRBJ2-4; D may be TRBD1 (6 bases). This sample comprised CD4+ T cells sorted from PBMCs, obtained about 11 days after vaccination. The CDR3 loop reads CASSPLTGFTNIQYF. CDR3 DNA: TGTGCCAGCAGCCCTCTTACAGGGTTTACGAACATTCAGTACTTC.